A selection of T cell receptor beta chains follows, all from one sample in a study of cytomegalovirus exposure and HLA in healthy donors. Using immunoSEQ multiplex PCR, the repertoire was profiled, and TCRdb retains in-frame clones only, with some absent. Altogether about 160,000 clones are present, roughly four fifths being singletons, with the ten largest covering 4.3%. Sequencing was carried out using PBMCs. Receptors were obtained from a man aged 35-49 years in good health and CMV-seronegative. The CDR3 runs from the conserved cysteine through the conserved F or W. A D gene is named only where the DNA matches it firmly. Clone sizes are given selectively: once, few, many, or a class where the clone is expanded.

CDR3aa: CAWSRGAGYTF
CDR3nt: TGTGCCTGGAGTCGGGGGGCTGGCTACACCTTC
v_gene: TRBV30
d_gene: NA
j_gene: TRBJ1-2
abundance: NA

CDR3aa: CASSYGTGINSPLHF
CDR3nt: TGTGCCAGCAGTTACGGGACAGGTATCAATTCACCCCTCCACTTT
v_gene: TRBV6-5
d_gene: TRBD1
j_gene: TRBJ1-6
abundance: NA

CDR3aa: CASSLTRLTGELFF
CDR3nt: TGTGCCAGCAGTTTAACTAGGCTCACCGGGGAGCTGTTTTTT
v_gene: TRBV27
d_gene: NA
j_gene: TRBJ2-2
abundance: once

CDR3aa: CASTSGQENTEAFF
CDR3nt: TGCGCCAGCACCTCGGGACAGGAAAACACTGAAGCTTTCTTT
v_gene: TRBV5-1
d_gene: TRBD1
j_gene: TRBJ1-1
abundance: once

CDR3aa: CASSLVGAGGPRGETQYF
CDR3nt: TGTGCCAGCAGCTTGGTTGGAGCGGGGGGGCCGCGGGGCGAGACCCAGTACTTC
v_gene: TRBV5-4
d_gene: TRBD2
j_gene: TRBJ2-5
abundance: NA

CDR3aa: CASSRGLQPQHF
CDR3nt: TGTGCCAGCAGCCGAGGGCTTCAGCCCCAGCATTTT
v_gene: TRBV5-8
d_gene: NA
j_gene: TRBJ1-5
abundance: NA

CDR3aa: CASSSDRGGYTF
CDR3nt: TGTGCCAGCAGCTCCGACAGGGGAGGGTACACCTTC
v_gene: TRBV6-6
d_gene: TRBD1
j_gene: TRBJ1-2
abundance: NA

CDR3aa: CAWSQGSGQYEQYF
CDR3nt: TGTGCCTGGAGCCAAGGTTCAGGGCAGTACGAGCAGTACTTC
v_gene: TRBV30
d_gene: NA
j_gene: TRBJ2-7
abundance: NA

CDR3aa: CATSGAGTTTGELFF
CDR3nt: TGTGCCACCAGCGGAGCCGGGACTACCACCGGGGAGCTGTTTTTT
v_gene: TRBV15
d_gene: TRBD2
j_gene: TRBJ2-2
abundance: once

CDR3aa: CAWNLLDTQYF
CDR3nt: TGTGCCTGGAACTTACTAGATACGCAGTATTTT
v_gene: TRBV30
d_gene: NA
j_gene: TRBJ2-3
abundance: NA

CDR3aa: CAWSVGVRVSENIQYF
CDR3nt: TGTGCCTGGAGTGTAGGCGTCAGGGTTAGTGAAAACATTCAGTACTTC
v_gene: TRBV30
d_gene: NA
j_gene: TRBJ2-4
abundance: few

CDR3aa: CSSSLERDRGLAEAFF
CDR3nt: TGTTCCAGCAGCTTAGAGCGGGACAGGGGGCTGGCTGAAGCTTTCTTT
v_gene: TRBV7-9
d_gene: TRBD1
j_gene: TRBJ1-1
abundance: NA

CDR3aa: CASSPRTASGANVLTF
CDR3nt: TGTGCCAGCAGCCCCCGGACAGCCTCTGGGGCCAACGTCCTGACTTTC
v_gene: TRBV7-6
d_gene: NA
j_gene: TRBJ2-6
abundance: NA

CDR3aa: CASSSPLGQANTEAFF
CDR3nt: TGTGCCAGCAGTTCCCCATTGGGACAGGCGAACACTGAAGCTTTCTTT
v_gene: TRBV6-6
d_gene: TRBD1
j_gene: TRBJ1-1
abundance: NA

CDR3aa: CASSPSGQGNEKLFF
CDR3nt: TGTGCCAGCTCACCCTCGGGACAGGGGAATGAAAAACTGTTTTTT
v_gene: TRBV18
d_gene: TRBD1
j_gene: TRBJ1-4
abundance: NA

CDR3aa: CASSPGSGELFF
CDR3nt: TGTGCCAGCAGCCCAGGGTCCGGGGAGCTGTTTTTT
v_gene: TRBV4-2
d_gene: NA
j_gene: TRBJ2-2
abundance: NA

CDR3aa: CASGLAQGAPEAFF
CDR3nt: TGTGCTAGTGGTTTGGCACAGGGGGCGCCTGAAGCTTTCTTT
v_gene: TRBV12-5
d_gene: TRBD1
j_gene: TRBJ1-1
abundance: NA

CDR3aa: CASSLASGTGTYEQYF
CDR3nt: TGTGCCAGCAGCTTAGCCTCCGGGACAGGGACCTACGAGCAGTACTTC
v_gene: TRBV7-6
d_gene: TRBD1
j_gene: TRBJ2-7
abundance: NA

CDR3aa: CASSQLGTGYEKLFF
CDR3nt: TGCGCCAGCAGCCAACTCGGGACAGGCTATGAAAAACTGTTTTTT
v_gene: TRBV4-1
d_gene: TRBD1
j_gene: TRBJ1-4
abundance: NA

CDR3aa: CASSLDSYGYTF
CDR3nt: TGTGCCAGCAGTCTGGACAGCTATGGCTACACCTTC
v_gene: TRBV28
d_gene: NA
j_gene: TRBJ1-2
abundance: NA

CDR3aa: CAWRGTGNTGELFF
CDR3nt: TGTGCCTGGAGAGGGACAGGAAACACCGGGGAGCTGTTTTTT
v_gene: TRBV30
d_gene: TRBD1
j_gene: TRBJ2-2
abundance: NA

CDR3aa: CASSQYMTVNSPLHF
CDR3nt: TGCGCCAGCAGCCAATACATGACAGTCAATTCACCCCTCCACTTT
v_gene: TRBV4-1
d_gene: NA
j_gene: TRBJ1-6
abundance: NA

CDR3aa: CASSEASDRIDNEQFF
CDR3nt: TGTGCCAGCAGTGAAGCAAGTGACAGGATAGACAATGAGCAGTTCTTC
v_gene: TRBV2
d_gene: NA
j_gene: TRBJ2-1
abundance: NA

CDR3aa: CASSQTLEYEQYF
CDR3nt: TGTGCCAGCAGCCAAACTCTAGAGTACGAGCAGTACTTC
v_gene: TRBV4-2
d_gene: NA
j_gene: TRBJ2-7
abundance: NA

CDR3aa: CASSPRQGPRFFYGYTF
CDR3nt: TGTGCCAGCAGTCCCCGACAGGGACCCCGCTTCTTCTATGGCTACACCTTC
v_gene: TRBV27
d_gene: TRBD1
j_gene: TRBJ1-2
abundance: NA

CDR3aa: CASSWGGTGHYEQYF
CDR3nt: TGCGCCAGCAGCTGGGGGGGGACAGGGCACTACGAGCAGTACTTC
v_gene: TRBV5-1
d_gene: TRBD1
j_gene: TRBJ2-7
abundance: NA

CDR3aa: CASSLAGGVGNTIYF
CDR3nt: TGTGCCAGCAGCTTGGCCGGGGGTGTCGGAAACACCATATATTTT
v_gene: TRBV5-8
d_gene: NA
j_gene: TRBJ1-3
abundance: NA